What follows are 32 T cell receptor beta chains derived from one specimen sequenced in a study. TCRdb re-analysed the RT-PCR reads in MiXCR, keeping a single row per CDR3 protein. The sample carries hundreds of thousands of distinct CDR3 sequences, 14% recorded once. The material sequenced was memory CD4+ T cells from blood. These receptor sequences come from a female donor in good health, serving as a healthy control.

This clonotype was seen more than once but under ten times. The rearrangement links TRBV12-3 or TRBV12-4 to TRBJ2-2, with a weak D call TRBD1 (5 bases). The CDR3 is 15 amino acids. The V end was cut by 5 bases, the J end by 1 base, with 11 bases between. For the CDR3, the DNA is TGTGCCAGCAGTCCCTGGGGCGGGAACACCGGGGAGCTGTTTTTT. As protein: CASSPWGGNTGELFF.

This clonotype showed up just a few times. V gene TRBV7-2 combines with J gene TRBJ2-5, with TRBD2 matching 13 bases. Germline CDR1 and CDR2: SGHTA and FQGNSA. The V and J ends lost 6 bases and 5 bases, in that order; junction bases with no gene match: 6. This CDR3 contains 15 residues. The DNA of the CDR3 is TGTGCCAGCAGGCCCGGGACTAGCGGGACCGAGACCCAGTACTTC. Its protein is CASRPGTSGTETQYF. Complete variable domain (other parts from reference TRBV7-2 and TRBJ2-5): GAGVSQSPSNKVTEKGKDVELRCDPISGHTALYWYRQSLGQGLEFLIYFQGNSAPDKSGLPSDRFSAERTGGSVSTLTIQRTQQEDSAVYLCASRPGTSGTETQYFGPGTRLLVL.

The J gene is TRBJ2-7, the V gene TRBV20-1; D may be TRBD2 (5 bases). The CDR3 totals 14 residues. V lost 7 bases, J lost 2 bases, and 18 bases lay in between. From germline, CDR1 is DFQATT and CDR2 SNEGSKA (reference sequence). The CDR3 protein is CSVWRIANTYEQYF. CDR3 bases: TGCAGTGTTTGGAGGATAGCGAACACCTACGAGCAGTACTTC.

This clonotype was seen a handful of times. The chain joins TRBV5-1 to TRBJ1-5; D uncertain. CDR1 and CDR2 (germline): SGHRS, YFSETQ. The CDR3 consists of 15 residues. The V end was cut by 0 bases, the J end by 3 bases, with 10 bases between. The DNA of the CDR3 is TGCGCCAGCAGCTTGGAAACTGGGTTCAATCAGCCCCAGCATTTT. Protein: CASSLETGFNQPQHF.

There are a few counts of this clonotype. CDR3 amino acids: CASSFSGSRTDTQYF. The CDR3 DNA follows: TGTGCCAGCAGTTTTTCGGGGAGTCGCACAGATACGCAGTATTTT. J is TRBJ2-3 and V is TRBV6-2 or TRBV6-3, with D possibly matching TRBD2 (5 bases). V lost 4 bases and J 1 base, leaving 12 bases between the germline ends. CDR3 length: 15 amino acids. Germline assignment: CDR1 MNHEY and CDR2 SVGEGT.

The chain recombines TRBV6-5 with TRBJ1-3; 7 bases match TRBD1. The CDR3 length is 18 residues. Germline-derived CDR1 and CDR2 are MNHEY and SVGAGI. Germline trimming cut 0 bases from V and 0 bases from J; bases unmatched to any gene: 8. Here the CDR3 reads CASSYSPDRALSGNTIYF. The CDR3 nucleotides read TGTGCCAGCAGTTACTCTCCCGACAGGGCCCTCTCTGGAAACACCATATATTTT.

The chain recombines TRBV10-3 with TRBJ2-1, with a weak D call TRBD2 (5 bases). The CDR3 loop spans 15 amino acids. In germline, CDR1 is ENHRY, CDR2 SYGVKD. V was trimmed by 0 bases and J by 8 bases, leaving 14 bases between them. For the CDR3, the DNA is TGTGCCATCAGTGAGTCGGGAGAAAGAACCGATGAGCAGTTCTTC. It yields the protein CAISESGERTDEQFF.

This clonotype was seen only a few times. V usage is TRBV10-1 and J usage is TRBJ2-7; a weak D match, TRBD2 (6 bases). The V gene's germline CDR1 is WNHNN and CDR2 SYGVQD (reference sequence). The CDR3 contains 14 residues. The germline V and J ends were trimmed by 4 bases and 6 bases, with 16 bases remaining between them. The CDR3 protein is CASSAGTFLGEQYF. CDR3 DNA: TGCGCCAGCAGTGCGGGGACTTTCCTAGGCGAGCAGTACTTC.

The chain recombines TRBV7-9 with TRBJ2-2; the D gene could be TRBD1 or TRBD2 (6 bases each). Germline V CDR1 and CDR2: SEHNR, FQNEAQ (reference sequence). V lost 4 bases and J 5 bases, leaving 20 bases between the germline ends. The CDR3 is 17 amino acids. CDR3 residues: CASSSRGSGSSTGELFF. The CDR3 DNA sequence: TGTGCCAGCAGCTCCAGGGGCAGCGGGTCCTCGACCGGGGAGCTGTTTTTT. The full variable domain, in which reference TRBV7-9 and TRBJ2-2 provide the parts outside the CDR3, is DTGVSQNPRHKITKRGQNVTFRCDPISEHNRLYWYRQTLGQGPEFLTYFQNEAQLEKSRLLSDRFSAERPKGSFSTLEIQRTEQGDSAMYLCASSSRGSGSSTGELFFGEGSRLTVL.

The J gene is TRBJ2-6, the V gene TRBV6-1, with D hard to call. V gave up 1 base and J gave up 13 bases, with 14 bases separating them. The CDR3 runs 14 residues. Germline V CDR1 and CDR2: MNHNS, SASEGT. The CDR3 region has the DNA TGTGCCAGCAGTGAAGGGTCGGCGGTTGGAGTCCTGACTTTC. As protein: CASSEGSAVGVLTF.

This clonotype was counted only a few times. This chain connects TRBV6-1 to TRBJ1-5; the D is unclear. The CDR3 is made up of 17 amino acids. V lost 0 bases to trimming and J lost 2 bases, with 14 bases between them. Germline V CDR1 and CDR2: MNHNS, SASEGT. CDR3 bases: TGTGCCAGCAGTGAAGCGGGCCTAACTCAGGGCAATCAGCCCCAGCATTTT. Encoded protein: CASSEAGLTQGNQPQHF.

This clonotype was picked up many times. The gene calls are TRBV6-6 and TRBJ2-7, with D tentatively TRBD1 or TRBD2 (5 bases each). There are 15 residues in the CDR3. Trimming took off 5 bases at V and 1 base at J, with 15 bases between the two ends. CDR1 is MNHNY and CDR2 is SVGAGI in the germline V gene (reference sequence). The CDR3 DNA is TGTGCCAGCAGTGAATGGGGGTCCCGATCCTACGAGCAGTACTTC. Translation gives CASSEWGSRSYEQYF.

The chain employs TRBV6-2 or TRBV6-3 and TRBJ2-1, with 7 bases matching TRBD1. Germline-derived CDR1 and CDR2 are MNHEY and SVGEGT. J lost 5 bases, V lost 7 bases, and 5 bases had no gene match. This CDR3 comprises 13 residues. The CDR3 bases are TGTGCCAGCATCTCCAGGGGGAACAATGAGCAGTTCTTC. Translating it yields CASISRGNNEQFF.

Only one count was recorded for this clonotype. J is TRBJ1-2 and V is TRBV2; D ambiguous. The CDR3 contains 14 residues. Trimming removed 4 bases from V and 8 bases from J, with 17 bases in between. Germline V gene lookup returns CDR1 SNHLY and CDR2 FYNNEI. The CDR3 is CASSVDGRSGGYTF. The CDR3 DNA reads TGTGCCAGCAGTGTTGACGGGAGATCTGGGGGCTACACCTTC.

This clonotype appeared many times. V and J are TRBV9 and TRBJ2-1; 11 positions agree with TRBD2. The ends lost 1 base at V and 7 bases at J; junction bases unmatched: 4. This CDR3 has 15 residues. From germline, CDR1 is SGDLS and CDR2 YYNGEE. The CDR3 DNA is TGTGCCAGCAGCGTACAGGGACTAGCGGTAAATGAGCAGTTCTTC. It translates to CASSVQGLAVNEQFF.

The chain couples TRBV7-2 to TRBJ1-3; no clear D gene. Deletions cut 1 base from V and 0 bases from J, with 10 bases between. CDR1 is SGHTA and CDR2 is FQGNSA in the germline V gene. This CDR3 is built from 16 residues. CDR3 nucleotides: TGTGCCAGCAGCTTAGTTGCTGACTTCTCTGGAAACACCATATATTTT. Its protein is CASSLVADFSGNTIYF.

Only a few counts were recorded for this clonotype. This rearrangement joins TRBV7-2 to TRBJ1-2; the D gene is possibly TRBD1 (5 bases). The germline V gene encodes CDR1 SGHTA and CDR2 FQGNSA. The CDR3 is made up of 15 amino acids. Trimming took off 1 base at V and 2 bases at J, with 11 bases between the two ends. The CDR3 coding sequence is TGTGCCAGCAGCTTAGACTCTTCAGGGAACTATGGCTACACCTTC. Protein product: CASSLDSSGNYGYTF.

The CDR3 protein is CASSSSRAGPYEQYF. The CDR3 DNA is TGTGCCAGCAGCTCGAGCCGAGCGGGACCCTACGAGCAGTACTTC. The chain carries TRBV5-6 and TRBJ2-7, with 7 bases aligning to TRBD2. The trim removed 3 bases at V and 2 bases at J, leaving 8 bases unmatched. The germline CDR1 and CDR2 sequences are SGHDT and YYEEEE. The CDR3 extends over 15 amino acids.

The sample holds a few counts of this clonotype. This chain links TRBV18 with TRBJ2-6; 7 nucleotides agree with TRBD2. Germline V CDR1 and CDR2: KGHSH, LQKENI. The junction had 7 bases not matched to a gene; V was cut back by 5 bases and J by 0 bases. The CDR3 loop spans 17 amino acids. The CDR3 nucleotides are TGTGCCAGCTCAGCGGGGGTCGGAGTCTCTGGGGCCAACGTCCTGACTTTC. This encodes CASSAGVGVSGANVLTF.

This clonotype showed up just a few times. V and J are TRBV10-3 and TRBJ2-1, with D uncertain. V was cut by 4 bases and J by 0 bases, with 19 bases left in between. Germline lookup yields CDR1 ENHRY and CDR2 SYGVKD. The CDR3 has 18 residues. In DNA form, the CDR3 reads TGTGCCATCAGTGGAAATGTGAAGGACGTACGCTCCTACAATGAGCAGTTCTTC. It codes for CAISGNVKDVRSYNEQFF.

This clonotype was counted many times. The rearrangement uses TRBV12-3 or TRBV12-4 and TRBJ1-1; possible D gene TRBD1, 6 bases. This CDR3 comprises 16 residues. V lost 5 bases and J 2 bases, leaving 18 bases between the germline ends. This CDR3 reads CASSLTLQGPNTEAFF. CDR3 nucleotide sequence: TGTGCCAGCAGTCTAACGCTACAGGGTCCCAACACTGAAGCTTTCTTT.

This clonotype was counted between two and nine times. The chain links TRBV6-2 or TRBV6-3 to TRBJ2-3, with a weak D call TRBD2 (7 bases). Germline V gives CDR1 MNHEY, CDR2 SVGEGT. The CDR3 has 15 amino acids. V lost 6 bases, J lost 6 bases, and 19 bases lay in between. The CDR3 nucleotides are TGTGCCAGCAGCCTAGGGGGGGGGGCTCCGGATACGCAGTATTTT. Encoded protein: CASSLGGGAPDTQYF.

In regard to this clonotype: One end of the junction is discordant with germline, which a read error may explain. V is TRBV20-1 and J is TRBJ1-3; a weak D match, TRBD1 (5 bases). Per the germline V gene, CDR1 is DFQATT and CDR2 is SNEGSKA (reference sequence). This CDR3 has 13 amino acids. The CDR3 spells CIASLDTGNTIYF. The DNA of the CDR3 is TGCATTGCTAGTTTGGACACTGGAAACACCATATATTTT.

This clonotype was counted a few times. V gene TRBV28 combines with J gene TRBJ1-5; 7 nucleotides match TRBD1. Germline trimming cut 2 bases from V and 3 bases from J; bases unmatched to any gene: 7. CDR1 and CDR2 from the germline V gene are MDHEN and SYDVKM. The CDR3 sequence is 16 residues long. The CDR3 spells CASSLPNDRVNQPQHF. The CDR3, as DNA: TGTGCCAGCAGTTTACCTAATGACAGGGTCAATCAGCCCCAGCATTTT. Combining the CDR3 with reference TRBV28 and TRBJ1-5 gives the whole variable domain DVKVTQSSRYLVKRTGEKVFLECVQDMDHENMFWYRQDPGLGLRLIYFSYDVKMKEKGDIPEGYSVSREKKERFSLILESASTNQTSMYLCASSLPNDRVNQPQHFGDGTRLSIL.

This chain links TRBV5-1 with TRBJ1-1; no clear D gene. Germline CDR1 and CDR2: SGHRS and YFSETQ. Trimming stripped 4 bases from V and 7 bases from J, with 14 bases between. This CDR3 spans 13 amino acids. The CDR3 loop reads CASSTPGVVEAFF. The CDR3 DNA sequence: TGCGCCAGCAGCACCCCCGGGGTTGTTGAAGCTTTCTTT.

The chain combines TRBV20-1 with TRBJ2-3; no clear D gene. CDR1 is DFQATT and CDR2 is SNEGSKA in the germline V gene (reference sequence). V shed 3 bases and J shed 1 base, with 11 bases lying between them. The CDR3 is made up of 14 amino acids. The CDR3 bases are TGCAGTGCTAGTCACTCTGCGGGCACAGATACGCAGTATTTT. It translates to CSASHSAGTDTQYF.

Ten or more counts support this clonotype. CDR3 residues: CAWSGMGSRADTQYF. DNA for the CDR3: TGTGCCTGGAGTGGGATGGGATCGCGGGCAGATACGCAGTATTTT. The rearrangement uses TRBV30 and TRBJ2-3; weak D call: TRBD2 (5 bases). V lost 1 base, J lost 4 bases, and 15 bases lay in between. CDR1 is GTSNPN, CDR2 SVGIG, per germline (reference sequence). The CDR3 runs 15 residues.

This clonotype has at least ten counts. This chain joins TRBV10-3 and TRBJ2-3, with 9 bases fitting TRBD1. With 5 bases clipped from V and 2 bases from J, the junction kept 2 bases outside the gene matches. The CDR3 runs 14 residues. Per the germline V gene, CDR1 is ENHRY and CDR2 is SYGVKD. The CDR3 DNA reads TGTGCCATCAGTCGGGACAGGGCCACAGATACGCAGTATTTT. Its protein product is CAISRDRATDTQYF.

Details on this clonotype: The junction shows a germline mismatch at one end, possibly a read error. The J gene is TRBJ2-1, the V gene TRBV7-2; no clear D. Germline V gene lookup returns CDR1 SGHTA and CDR2 FQGNSA. The CDR3 runs 13 residues. The CDR3 DNA sequence: TGTGCCAGCAGCCAAGTCGATATCCGCCCTGGCGGCTTC. Translation gives CASSQVDIRPGGF.

This clonotype was seen a few times. One end of the junction varies from germline; a read error may be responsible. This rearrangement joins TRBV7-7 to TRBJ2-2; D remains unclear. The CDR3 extends over 14 amino acids. CDR1 SSHAT and CDR2 FNYEAQ come from the germline V gene (reference sequence). CDR3 sequence (DNA): TGTGCTAGCAGCCTCCAGTATGATGGCGGGGAGCTGTTTTTT. Residues: CASSLQYDGGELFF.

The chain joins TRBV24-1 to TRBJ2-2; 7 nucleotides match TRBD2. The CDR3 spans 16 residues. V was clipped by 5 bases and J by 1 base; unmatched bases: 6. Germline CDR1 and CDR2: KGHDR and SFDVKD. DNA for the CDR3: TGTGCCACCAGTGTCTGGGGGGGAGAGAACACCGGGGAGCTGTTTTTT. Translated, it gives CATSVWGGENTGELFF.

The table lists this clonotype with many counts. The chain employs TRBV7-2 and TRBJ2-7; 10 bases match TRBD2. The CDR3 consists of 14 residues. J was trimmed by 6 bases and V by 1 base; bases with no gene match: 3. The germline gives CDR1 SGHTA, CDR2 FQGNSA. CDR3 amino acids: CASSLGLAGVEQYF. CDR3 coding DNA: TGTGCCAGCAGCTTAGGGCTAGCGGGAGTCGAGCAGTACTTC.